The entry below gives a single T cell receptor (beta chain) sequence along with its context. The data were taken from a study of cytotoxic CD8 clonotypes in ibrutinib-treated CLL. Clones were sequenced by immunoSEQ multiplex PCR, and TCRdb holds only the in-frame ones, with some missing. The repertoire holds nearly 100,000 clones, with around 73% as singletons. This CDR3 is built from 15 residues. The ends lost 5 bases at V and 5 bases at J; junction bases unmatched: 8. Germline CDR1 and CDR2: MNHGY and SAAAGT. The chain joins TRBV6-8 to TRBJ2-2, with 7 bases that match TRBD1. The sequence was collected from a human donor with chronic lymphocytic leukemia. Sequenced here: PBMCs, sampled after 12 months of ibrutinib treatment. CDR3 region: CASSRPGTETGELFF. CDR3 nucleotide sequence: TGTGCCAGCAGTCGTCCCGGGACAGAGACCGGGGAGCTGTTTTTT.